Each of the 17 T cell receptor beta chains below was sequenced from the same sample in a study of blood T cell repertoires in COVID-19. Clones were sequenced by immunoSEQ multiplex PCR, and TCRdb holds only the in-frame ones, with some missing. The table has approximately 280,000 clones, 75% to 90% seen once; the top ten hold approximately 12%. Sequencing was performed on peripheral blood. These receptors came from a woman aged 55-69 years with acute or convalescent COVID-19.

This clone was picked up one time. J is TRBJ2-5 and V is TRBV7-9; 8 positions agree with TRBD1. The V and J ends lost 4 bases and 1 base, in that order; junction bases with no gene match: 11. The CDR3 runs 17 residues. Per germline, CDR1 SEHNR and CDR2 FQNEAQ (reference sequence). The CDR3 sequence is CASSWALGTGGQETQYF. In DNA, the CDR3 is TGTGCCAGCAGCTGGGCCCTCGGGACAGGTGGCCAAGAGACCCAGTACTTC.

This rearrangement joins TRBV19 to TRBJ1-2; D gene ambiguous. Germline V lookup: CDR1 LNHDA, CDR2 SQIVND (reference sequence). The CDR3 length is 13 residues. V was cut by 3 bases and J by 6 bases, with 11 bases left in between. The chain's CDR3 is CASSIRREHGYTF. CDR3 in DNA: TGTGCCAGTAGTATTAGAAGGGAGCATGGCTACACCTTC.

The rearrangement joins TRBV27 to TRBJ2-3; D perhaps matches TRBD1 (6 bases). The V end was cut by 1 base, the J end by 3 bases, with 8 bases between. The germline gives CDR1 MNHEY, CDR2 SMNVEV (reference sequence). CDR3 length equals 14 residues. CDR3 in DNA: TGTGCCAGCAGTTTATGGGGGCGGACAGATACGCAGTATTTT. Amino acid sequence: CASSLWGRTDTQYF.

J is TRBJ1-2 and V is TRBV29-1; D remains unclear. CDR3 length: 12 amino acids. CDR1 is SQVTM and CDR2 is ANQGSEA in the germline V gene. Trimming removed 6 bases from V and 2 bases from J, with 10 bases in between. CDR3 sequence: CSVAGSNYGYTF. In nucleotides, the CDR3 is TGCAGCGTCGCGGGGAGCAACTATGGCTACACCTTC.

The V gene is TRBV18, the J gene TRBJ1-1; 8 bases are a match to TRBD1. Germline lookup yields CDR1 KGHSH and CDR2 LQKENI. J lost 1 base, V lost 3 bases, and 1 base had no gene match. The CDR3 loop spans 14 amino acids. DNA of the CDR3: TGTGCCAGCTCACCGGGGACAGGGAACACTGAAGCTTTCTTT. Translation: CASSPGTGNTEAFF.

This rearrangement joins TRBV2 to TRBJ1-4; TRBD1 matches 9 bases. This CDR3 is 15 amino acids long. In germline, CDR1 is SNHLY, CDR2 FYNNEI. Trimming at V came to 4 bases and at J to 4 bases, leaving 4 bases not matched to a gene. In nucleotides, the CDR3 is TGTGCCAGCAGTGCTGGGACAGGGTATAATGAAAAACTGTTTTTT. Protein product: CASSAGTGYNEKLFF.

The chain has TRBV7-2 and TRBJ2-5; 8 positions agree with TRBD2. Germline V lookup: CDR1 SGHTA, CDR2 FQGNSA. V shed 5 bases and J 5 bases; nucleotides not matched to a gene: 13. The length of the CDR3 is 16 residues. The CDR3 coding sequence is TGTGCCAGCAGCCCCAAGAGCGGGAGAATGGCGGAGACCCAGTACTTC. It is translated as CASSPKSGRMAETQYF. The full variable domain, with the rest looked up from reference TRBV7-2 and TRBJ2-5, is GAGVSQSPSNKVTEKGKDVELRCDPISGHTALYWYRQSLGQGLEFLIYFQGNSAPDKSGLPSDRFSAERTGGSVSTLTIQRTQQEDSAVYLCASSPKSGRMAETQYFGPGTRLLVL.

This chain connects TRBV11-2 to TRBJ2-5, with D tentatively TRBD1 (5 bases). Germline CDR1 SGHAT, CDR2 FQNNGV. This CDR3 comprises 17 residues. Trimming stripped 0 bases from V and 5 bases from J, with 19 bases between. CDR3 sequence (DNA): TGTGCCAGCAGCTTAGAAGTGGGGCTCCCCCGGGCGGAGACCCAGTACTTC. It specifies CASSLEVGLPRAETQYF.

The chain is built from TRBV3-1 (or the pseudogene TRBV3-2) and TRBJ2-1; 9 bases align to TRBD2. The CDR3 runs to 15 residues. V lost 4 bases to trimming and J lost 12 bases; unmatched junction nucleotides: 13. Germline CDR1 LGHDT, CDR2 YNNKEL (reference sequence). CDR3 sequence (DNA): TGTGCCAGCAGCCCCTCCGGCGGGGGGGCATCGGGGCAGTTCTTC. Protein sequence: CASSPSGGGASGQFF.

The genes are TRBV19 and TRBJ2-7; 14 positions match TRBD2. The V gene's germline CDR1 is LNHDA and CDR2 SQIVND (reference sequence). The CDR3 extends over 14 amino acids. Trimming cost V 5 bases and J 6 bases; bases outside gene matches: 3. The CDR3 loop reads CASSLGLAGVEQYF. For the CDR3, the DNA is TGTGCCAGTAGTTTGGGACTAGCGGGGGTCGAGCAGTACTTC.

This chain connects TRBV23-1 to TRBJ2-3, with D unresolved. TRBV23-1 belongs to the ORF category, with a function that is uncertain. The length of the CDR3 is 14 residues. With 4 bases removed from V and 3 bases from J, the gap between germline ends came to 11 bases. CDR3: CASSLWHNTDTQYF. The CDR3 DNA reads as TGCGCCAGCAGTCTTTGGCATAATACAGATACGCAGTATTTT.

J is TRBJ2-2 and V is TRBV3-1 (or the pseudogene TRBV3-2); TRBD1 matches 8 bases. The length of the CDR3 is 14 residues. Germline V gene lookup returns CDR1 LGHDT and CDR2 YNNKEL (reference sequence). V lost 4 bases and J lost 6; bases outside the gene matches: 4. The CDR3 sequence is CASSPLTGAGELFF. The CDR3 nucleotides are TGTGCCAGCAGCCCCCTGACAGGGGCCGGGGAGCTGTTTTTT.

V gene TRBV6-5 combines with J gene TRBJ2-7, with 8 nucleotides matching TRBD1. The V segment lost 7 bases and the J segment 6 bases; nucleotides outside the gene matches: 8. Germline V gene lookup returns CDR1 MNHEY and CDR2 SVGAGI. This CDR3 contains 13 residues. CDR3 in DNA: TGTGCCAGCATGGGCCAGGGGGCGCGCGAGCAGTACTTC. Protein product: CASMGQGAREQYF.

The rearrangement uses TRBV4-3 and TRBJ2-2; weak D call: TRBD2 (6 bases). This CDR3 has 15 residues. Germline V lookup: CDR1 LGHNA, CDR2 YSLEER. Trimming removed 4 bases from V and 5 bases from J, with 14 bases in between. The CDR3 DNA reads TGCGCCAGCAGCCCGGCAGGAGGGGTGACCGGGGAGCTGTTTTTT. Translation: CASSPAGGVTGELFF.

The genes are TRBV21-1 and TRBJ1-6. TRBV21-1 is flagged as a pseudogene. CDR3 length: 13 residues. CDR3 nucleotides: TGTGCCAGCAGCGAGGGCCCCGGTTCACCCCTCCACTTT. It translates to CASSEGPGSPLHF.

The chain employs TRBV15 and TRBJ2-7, with D hard to call. The germline V gene has CDR1 LNHNV and CDR2 YYDKDF (reference sequence). This CDR3 has 15 amino acids. V was trimmed by 0 bases and J by 2 bases, leaving 11 bases between them. The CDR3 loop reads CATSRDRGPPYEQYF. As DNA, the CDR3 is TGTGCCACCAGCAGAGATAGAGGCCCGCCCTACGAGCAGTACTTC. Looking up the rest from reference TRBV15 and TRBJ2-7 gives the full variable domain: DAMVIQNPRYQVTQFGKPVTLSCSQTLNHNVMYWYQQKSSQAPKLLFHYYDKDFNNEADTPDNFQSRRPNTSFCFLDIRSPGLGDTAMYLCATSRDRGPPYEQYFGPGTRLTVT.

There are a few counts of this clone. This chain uses TRBV30 with TRBJ1-2, with 7 bases that match TRBD1. Trimming removed 1 base from V and 7 bases from J; junction bases left unmatched: 6. Germline V gene data show CDR1 as GTSNPN and CDR2 as SVGIG (reference sequence). The CDR3 sequence is 13 residues long. The CDR3 coding sequence is TGTGCCTGGAGTGAAGGGGGCGTCGGTGGCTACACCTTC. Translating gives CAWSEGGVGGYTF.